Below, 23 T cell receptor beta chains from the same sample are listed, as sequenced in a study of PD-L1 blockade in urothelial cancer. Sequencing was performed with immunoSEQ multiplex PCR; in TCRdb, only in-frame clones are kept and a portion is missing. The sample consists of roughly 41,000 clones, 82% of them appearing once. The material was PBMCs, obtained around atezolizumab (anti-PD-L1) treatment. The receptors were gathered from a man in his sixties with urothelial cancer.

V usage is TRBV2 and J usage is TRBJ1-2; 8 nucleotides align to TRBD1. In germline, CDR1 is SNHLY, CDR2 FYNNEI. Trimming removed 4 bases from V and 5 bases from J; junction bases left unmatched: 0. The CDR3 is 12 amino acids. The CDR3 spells CASSGQGYGYTF. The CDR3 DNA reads TGTGCCAGCAGTGGACAGGGGTATGGCTACACCTTC.

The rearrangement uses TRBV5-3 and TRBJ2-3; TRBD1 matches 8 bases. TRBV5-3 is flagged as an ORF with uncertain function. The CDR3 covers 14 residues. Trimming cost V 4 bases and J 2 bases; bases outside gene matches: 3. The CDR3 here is CARSRGQVTDTQYF. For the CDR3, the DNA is TGTGCCAGAAGCAGGGGACAGGTCACAGATACGCAGTATTTT.

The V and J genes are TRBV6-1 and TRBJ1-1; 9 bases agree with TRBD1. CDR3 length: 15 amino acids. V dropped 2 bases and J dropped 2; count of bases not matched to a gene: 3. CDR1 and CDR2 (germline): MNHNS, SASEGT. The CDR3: CASSELGQGNTEAFF. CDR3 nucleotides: TGTGCCAGCAGTGAATTGGGACAGGGCAACACTGAAGCTTTCTTT.

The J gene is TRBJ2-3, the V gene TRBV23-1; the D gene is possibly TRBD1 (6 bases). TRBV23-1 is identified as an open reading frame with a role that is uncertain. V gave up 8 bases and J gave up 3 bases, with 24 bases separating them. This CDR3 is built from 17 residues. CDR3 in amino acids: CASVQRLGAGATDTQYF. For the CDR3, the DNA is TGCGCCAGCGTTCAACGCTTGGGGGCAGGGGCAACAGATACGCAGTATTTT.

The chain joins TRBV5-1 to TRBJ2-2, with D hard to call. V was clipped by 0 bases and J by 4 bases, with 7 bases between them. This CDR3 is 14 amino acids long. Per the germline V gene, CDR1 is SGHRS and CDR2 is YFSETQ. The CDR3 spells CASSLGALTGELFF. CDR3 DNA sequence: TGCGCCAGCAGCTTGGGGGCCCTCACCGGGGAGCTGTTTTTT.

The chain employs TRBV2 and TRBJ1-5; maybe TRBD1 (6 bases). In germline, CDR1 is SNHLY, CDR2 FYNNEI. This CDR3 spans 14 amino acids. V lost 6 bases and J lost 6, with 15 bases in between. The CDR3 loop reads CASSSTGLGQPQHF. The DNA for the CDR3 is TGTGCCAGCAGCTCGACAGGACTCGGTCAGCCCCAGCATTTT.

Written as DNA, the CDR3 is TGTGCCAGTAGTGGAGGGGTAAATAATTCACCCCTCCACTTT. Amino acid sequence: CASSGGVNNSPLHF. The rearrangement links TRBV19 to TRBJ1-6; possible D gene TRBD1, 5 bases. V lost 5 bases to trimming and J lost 5 bases, with 10 bases between them. The CDR3 is 14 amino acids. CDR1 and CDR2 (germline): LNHDA, SQIVND (reference sequence).

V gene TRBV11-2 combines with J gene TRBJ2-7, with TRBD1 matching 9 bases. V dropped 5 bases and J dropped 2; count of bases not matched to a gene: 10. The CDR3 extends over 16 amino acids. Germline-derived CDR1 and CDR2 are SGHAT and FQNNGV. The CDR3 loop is CASSRRKGQGTYEQYF. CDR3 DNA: TGTGCCAGCAGCCGACGTAAGGGACAGGGAACCTACGAGCAGTACTTC.

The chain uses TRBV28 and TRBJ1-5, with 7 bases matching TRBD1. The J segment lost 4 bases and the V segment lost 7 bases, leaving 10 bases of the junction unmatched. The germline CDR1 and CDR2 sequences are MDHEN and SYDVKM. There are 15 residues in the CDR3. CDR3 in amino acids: CASTTTKQGNQPQHF. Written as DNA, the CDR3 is TGTGCCAGCACAACGACCAAACAGGGGAATCAGCCCCAGCATTTT.

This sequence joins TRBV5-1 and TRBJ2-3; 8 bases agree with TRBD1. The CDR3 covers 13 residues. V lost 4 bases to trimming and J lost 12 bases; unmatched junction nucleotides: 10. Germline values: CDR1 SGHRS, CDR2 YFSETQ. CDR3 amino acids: CASSLDREVPQYF. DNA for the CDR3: TGCGCCAGCAGCCTGGACAGGGAAGTACCCCAGTATTTT.

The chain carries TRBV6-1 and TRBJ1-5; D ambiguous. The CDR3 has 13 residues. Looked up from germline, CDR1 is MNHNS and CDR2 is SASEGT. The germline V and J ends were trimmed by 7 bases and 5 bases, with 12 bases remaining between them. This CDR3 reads CASKASVYQPQHF. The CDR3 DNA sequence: TGTGCCAGCAAGGCAAGCGTTTATCAGCCCCAGCATTTT.

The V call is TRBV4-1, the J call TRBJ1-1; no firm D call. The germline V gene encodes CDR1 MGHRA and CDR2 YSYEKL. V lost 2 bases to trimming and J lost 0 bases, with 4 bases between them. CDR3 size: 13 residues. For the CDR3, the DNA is TGCGCCAGCAGCCAACCGTTGAACACTGAAGCTTTCTTT. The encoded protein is CASSQPLNTEAFF.

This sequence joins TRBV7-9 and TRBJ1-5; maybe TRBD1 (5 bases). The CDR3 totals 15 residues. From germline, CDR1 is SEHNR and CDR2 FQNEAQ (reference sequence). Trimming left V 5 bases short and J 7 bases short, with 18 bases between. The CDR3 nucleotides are TGTGCCAGCAGCCCTTCCGGGGGATTTGGCCAGCCCCAGCATTTT. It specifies CASSPSGGFGQPQHF.

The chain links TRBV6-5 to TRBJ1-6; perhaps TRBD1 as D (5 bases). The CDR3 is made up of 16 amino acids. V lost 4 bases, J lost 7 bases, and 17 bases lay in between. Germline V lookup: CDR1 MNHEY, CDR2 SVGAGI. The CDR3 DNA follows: TGTGCCAGCAGTTCAATAAAAGGGGAGGGAAATTCACCCCTCCACTTT. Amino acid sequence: CASSSIKGEGNSPLHF.

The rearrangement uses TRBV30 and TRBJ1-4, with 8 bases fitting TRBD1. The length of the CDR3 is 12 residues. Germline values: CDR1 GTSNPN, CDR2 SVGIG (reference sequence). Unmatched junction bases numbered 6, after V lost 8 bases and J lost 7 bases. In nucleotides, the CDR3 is TGTGCCCAGACAGGGGATACTGAAAAACTGTTTTTT. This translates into CAQTGDTEKLFF.

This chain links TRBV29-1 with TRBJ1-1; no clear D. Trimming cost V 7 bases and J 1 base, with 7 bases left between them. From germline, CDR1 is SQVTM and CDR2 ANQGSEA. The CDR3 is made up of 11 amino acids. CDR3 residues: CSGSRNTEAFF. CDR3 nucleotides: TGCAGCGGTAGCCGGAACACTGAAGCTTTCTTT.

CDR3 protein: CASSSTGYSYNSPLHF. As DNA, the CDR3 is TGTGCCAGCAGTTCGACAGGTTACTCCTATAATTCACCCCTCCACTTT. The chain uses TRBV27 and TRBJ1-6; perhaps TRBD1 as D (6 bases). Germline CDR1 and CDR2: MNHEY and SMNVEV (reference sequence). The CDR3 loop spans 16 amino acids. Trimming removed 4 bases at V and 0 bases at J, with 10 bases between.

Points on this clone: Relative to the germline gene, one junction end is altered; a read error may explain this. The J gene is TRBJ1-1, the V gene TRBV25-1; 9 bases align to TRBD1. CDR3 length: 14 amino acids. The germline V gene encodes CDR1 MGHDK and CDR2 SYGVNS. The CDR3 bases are TGTGCCAGCAGAGGGACAGGGTGGATCACTAAAGCTTTCTTT. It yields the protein CASRGTGWITKAFF.

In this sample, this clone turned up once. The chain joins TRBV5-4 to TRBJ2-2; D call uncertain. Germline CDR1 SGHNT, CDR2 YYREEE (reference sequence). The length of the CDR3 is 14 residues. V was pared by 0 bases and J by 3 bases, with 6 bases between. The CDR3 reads CASSLDRDTGELFF. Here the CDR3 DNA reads TGTGCCAGCAGCTTGGACCGGGACACCGGGGAGCTGTTTTTT.

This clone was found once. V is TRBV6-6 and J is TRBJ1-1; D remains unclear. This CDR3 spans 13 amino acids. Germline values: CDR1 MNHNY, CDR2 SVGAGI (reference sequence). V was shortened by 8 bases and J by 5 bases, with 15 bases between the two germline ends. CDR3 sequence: CASRGEVYTEAFF. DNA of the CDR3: TGTGCCAGCCGCGGGGAGGTGTATACTGAAGCTTTCTTT.

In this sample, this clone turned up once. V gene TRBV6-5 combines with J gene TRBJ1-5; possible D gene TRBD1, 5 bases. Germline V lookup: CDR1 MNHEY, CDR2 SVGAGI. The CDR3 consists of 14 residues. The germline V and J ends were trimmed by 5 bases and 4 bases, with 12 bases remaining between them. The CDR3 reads CASSPGPGNQPQHF. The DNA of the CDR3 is TGTGCCAGCAGTCCCGGGCCAGGGAATCAGCCCCAGCATTTT.

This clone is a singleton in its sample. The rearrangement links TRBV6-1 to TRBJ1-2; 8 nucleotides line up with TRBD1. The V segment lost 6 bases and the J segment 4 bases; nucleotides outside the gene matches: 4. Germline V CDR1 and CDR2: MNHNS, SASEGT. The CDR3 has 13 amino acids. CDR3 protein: CASRATGVYGYTF. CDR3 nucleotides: TGTGCCAGCAGGGCGACAGGGGTCTATGGCTACACCTTC.

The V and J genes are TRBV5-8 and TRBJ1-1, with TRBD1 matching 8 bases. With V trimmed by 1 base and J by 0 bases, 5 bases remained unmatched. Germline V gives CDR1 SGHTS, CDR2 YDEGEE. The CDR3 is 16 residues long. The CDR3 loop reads CASSLTGGVMNTEAFF. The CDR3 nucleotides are TGTGCCAGCAGCTTGACAGGGGGGGTTATGAACACTGAAGCTTTCTTT.